The rows below give T cell receptor beta chains drawn from one sample of a study of blood T cell repertoires in COVID-19. Profiled with immunoSEQ multiplex PCR; TCRdb holds only in-frame clones, not every one. The data hold some 250,000 clones, with about four fifths observed a single time. Material: peripheral blood. Receptors originate from a woman between 18 and 30 years old with acute or convalescent COVID-19. CDR3s include the opening cysteine and the closing phenylalanine or tryptophan. D genes are given only for firm matches. For some rows the clone size is stated as once, few or many, or as a class when expanded; others skip it.

CDR3 protein | CDR3 DNA | D gene | clone size | J gene | V gene
CASSQHGGRNPYEQYF | TGTGCCAGCTCCCAACATGGCGGGAGGAACCCCTACGAGCAGTACTTC | TRBD2 | - | TRBJ2-7 | TRBV7-8
CASRGRNTEAFF | TGTGCCAGCAGAGGGAGGAACACTGAAGCTTTCTTT | - | - | TRBJ1-1 | TRBV6-6
CAIGGWSAGADTQYF | TGTGCCATTGGGGGGTGGTCGGCGGGGGCAGATACGCAGTATTTT | TRBD2 | few | TRBJ2-3 | TRBV10-3
CASSYSWTGGMSYEQYF | TGTGCCAGCAGTTACTCATGGACAGGTGGGATGTCCTACGAGCAGTACTTC | TRBD1 | - | TRBJ2-7 | TRBV6-2/TRBV6-3
CASSILENTGELFF | TGTGCCAGCAGCATACTAGAGAACACCGGGGAGCTGTTTTTT | - | - | TRBJ2-2 | TRBV6-5
CASSLTSGSYEQYF | TGCGCCAGCAGCTTAACTAGCGGGAGCTACGAGCAGTACTTC | TRBD2 | - | TRBJ2-7 | TRBV5-1
CASSRDRGRTEAFF | TGTGCCAGCAGCCGGGACAGGGGGCGAACTGAAGCTTTCTTT | TRBD1 | - | TRBJ1-1 | TRBV6-5
CASSIVSGRVNEQFF | TGTGCCAGTAGTATCGTAAGCGGGAGGGTTAATGAGCAGTTCTTC | TRBD2 | - | TRBJ2-1 | TRBV19
CASSLEAQTGDEQYF | TGTGCCAGCAGCTTAGAGGCCCAGACAGGGGACGAGCAGTACTTC | TRBD1 | few | TRBJ2-7 | TRBV7-9
CASTHRGKGYGYTF | TGTGCCAGCACCCACAGGGGGAAGGGCTATGGCTACACCTTC | TRBD1 | few | TRBJ1-2 | TRBV6-5
CASSLQGVRGYTF | TGTGCCAGCAGCTTACAGGGGGTGCGAGGCTACACCTTC | TRBD1 | once | TRBJ1-2 | TRBV7-9
CASSSTSGAGVTQYF | TGTGCCAGCAGTTCCACCTCGGGAGCGGGAGTTACGCAGTATTTT | TRBD2 | - | TRBJ2-3 | TRBV6-5
CASSHLTGHSGNTIYF | TGTGCCAGCAGCCACCTCACAGGGCACTCTGGAAACACCATATATTTT | - | few | TRBJ1-3 | TRBV3-1/TRBV3-2
CASSQGGGNEQYF | TGTGCCAGCAGCCAAGGGGGAGGGAACGAGCAGTACTTC | TRBD2 | - | TRBJ2-7 | TRBV3-1/TRBV3-2
CAITPTQIGTGHEQYF | TGTGCCATCACCCCCACGCAAATAGGGACAGGGCACGAGCAGTACTTC | TRBD1 | once | TRBJ2-7 | TRBV10-3
CASSPPSGRAFNEQFF | TGTGCCAGCTCACCACCGAGCGGGAGGGCGTTTAATGAGCAGTTCTTC | TRBD2 | once | TRBJ2-1 | TRBV18
CSASGQLNTEAFF | TGCAGTGCTAGTGGCCAGTTGAACACTGAAGCTTTCTTT | - | - | TRBJ1-1 | TRBV20-1
CASSATGGGSPLHF | TGTGCCAGTTCCGCGACAGGGGGAGGTTCACCCCTCCACTTT | TRBD1 | - | TRBJ1-6 | TRBV19
CASSLFPAGGQFF | TGTGCCAGCAGCTTATTCCCAGCAGGTGGGCAGTTCTTC | - | - | TRBJ2-1 | TRBV11-2
CASSLSSAVVNEQFF | TGTGCCAGCAGCTTGTCCTCAGCGGTGGTAAATGAGCAGTTCTTC | - | - | TRBJ2-1 | TRBV5-4
CAISESGQGVQPQHF | TGTGCCATCAGTGAGTCGGGACAGGGGGTTCAGCCCCAGCATTTT | TRBD1 | - | TRBJ1-5 | TRBV10-3
CASSFSDRGLETQYF | TGTGCCAGCAGCTTTTCTGACAGGGGGCTGGAGACCCAGTACTTC | TRBD1 | - | TRBJ2-5 | TRBV7-9
CASSPGLNYGYTF | TGTGCCAGCAGCCCGGGACTTAACTATGGCTACACCTTC | - | - | TRBJ1-2 | TRBV11-2
CASSHRRLGFDEQFF | TGTGCCAGCAGCCACCGTCGACTAGGCTTCGATGAGCAGTTCTTC | - | - | TRBJ2-1 | TRBV3-1/TRBV3-2
CASSLGVITGTEAFF | TGTGCCAGCAGTTTAGGAGTCATAACGGGCACTGAAGCTTTCTTT | - | - | TRBJ1-1 | TRBV28
CASVETGVHEQYF | TGTGCCAGCGTGGAGACAGGGGTCCACGAGCAGTACTTC | TRBD1 | - | TRBJ2-7 | TRBV6-5
CASSLRRQGANEQFF | TGCGCCAGCAGCTTAAGGAGACAGGGGGCAAACGAGCAGTTCTTC | TRBD1 | - | TRBJ2-1 | TRBV5-1
CAWSRLTTSTDTQYF | TGTGCCTGGAGTCGCTTGACAACTAGCACAGATACGCAGTATTTT | - | - | TRBJ2-3 | TRBV30
CASSHHMREGSNEQFF | TGCGCCAGCAGCCACCATATGCGGGAGGGGTCCAATGAGCAGTTCTTC | TRBD2 | few | TRBJ2-1 | TRBV4-1
CASTSGTDYEQYF | TGTGCCAGCACCTCCGGGACAGACTACGAGCAGTACTTC | TRBD1 | - | TRBJ2-7 | TRBV6-5
CASILAGGRNNEQFF | TGTGCCAGCATCCTAGCGGGGGGGAGAAACAATGAGCAGTTCTTC | TRBD2 | - | TRBJ2-1 | TRBV7-2
CASSAVETQYF | TGTGCCAGCAGTGCGGTAGAGACCCAGTACTTC | - | - | TRBJ2-5 | TRBV7-2
CASSFRTSPQFF | TGTGCCAGCAGTTTCAGGACTAGTCCTCAGTTCTTC | TRBD2 | - | TRBJ2-1 | TRBV28
CASSYSQGGQPQHF | TGTGCCAGCAGTTACTCTCAGGGGGGTCAGCCCCAGCATTTT | TRBD1 | few | TRBJ1-5 | TRBV6-5
CASSSSKDSLFGYTF | TGTGCCAGTAGTTCGAGTAAGGACAGCTTATTCGGCTACACCTTC | - | - | TRBJ1-2 | TRBV19
CASSRQGASLNEQFF | TGTGCCAGCAGCCGGCAGGGGGCAAGTTTAAATGAGCAGTTCTTC | TRBD1 | few | TRBJ2-1 | TRBV3-1/TRBV3-2
CASSQSGVTDTQYF | TGTGCCAGCAGCCAATCCGGGGTTACAGATACGCAGTATTTT | - | - | TRBJ2-3 | TRBV16
CASSPSRGVAGKADNQPQHF | TGCGCCAGCAGCCCATCAAGAGGGGTCGCGGGGAAAGCTGACAATCAGCCCCAGCATTTT | - | - | TRBJ1-5 | TRBV4-3
CASSPRNRTGDYEQYF | TGTGCCAGCTCACCACGTAACAGGACAGGAGACTACGAGCAGTACTTC | TRBD1 | - | TRBJ2-7 | TRBV18
CASNLNQAGGTGELFF | TGTGCCAGCAACCTCAACCAGGCAGGGGGCACCGGGGAGCTGTTTTTT | TRBD1 | - | TRBJ2-2 | TRBV4-2
CASSEDPRATNEKLFF | TGTGCCAGCAGCGAGGACCCGAGGGCAACTAATGAAAAACTGTTTTTT | - | - | TRBJ1-4 | TRBV5-5
CASSGGLNQPQHF | TGTGCCAGCAGCGGTGGCCTCAATCAGCCCCAGCATTTT | - | - | TRBJ1-5 | TRBV9
CAISEWTGWSRNEQFF | TGTGCCATCAGTGAGTGGACGGGATGGAGTCGCAATGAGCAGTTCTTC | - | once | TRBJ2-1 | TRBV10-3
CASSRGNSISTDTQYF | TGTGCCAGCAGCCGGGGGAACAGTATTAGCACAGATACGCAGTATTTT | - | - | TRBJ2-3 | TRBV5-8
CASSPRATKQGTKAFF | TGTGCCAGCTCACCTCGGGCTACTAAACAGGGGACAAAAGCTTTCTTT | TRBD1 | - | TRBJ1-1 | TRBV18
CASSLFQDQEGTEAFF | TGTGCTAGCAGCTTATTTCAAGACCAAGAGGGCACTGAAGCTTTCTTT | - | - | TRBJ1-1 | TRBV7-7
CAISEWGGRKDNEQFF | TGTGCCATCAGTGAATGGGGGGGGCGGAAGGACAATGAGCAGTTCTTC | - | - | TRBJ2-1 | TRBV10-3
CASSQDQGVGYTF | TGTGCCAGCAGCCAAGATCAGGGGGTTGGCTACACCTTC | TRBD1 | - | TRBJ1-2 | TRBV3-1/TRBV3-2